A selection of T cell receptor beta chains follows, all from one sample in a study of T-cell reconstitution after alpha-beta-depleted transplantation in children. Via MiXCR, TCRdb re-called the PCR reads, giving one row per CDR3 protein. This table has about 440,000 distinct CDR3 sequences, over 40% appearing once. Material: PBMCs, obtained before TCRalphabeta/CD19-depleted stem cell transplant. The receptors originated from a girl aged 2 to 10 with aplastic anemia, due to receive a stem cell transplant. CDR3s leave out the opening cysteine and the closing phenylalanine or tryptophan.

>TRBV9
ASSGGRTSGDTQY
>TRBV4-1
ASSQGWGSRSGNTIY
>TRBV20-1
SARDWRGAKNIQY
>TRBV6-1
ATMGRPSYEQY
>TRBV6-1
ASRTSPSPHTQY
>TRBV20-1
SASPGLANEQF
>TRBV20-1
SAPWDRRSYNEQF
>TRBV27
ASSAGGRNTEAF
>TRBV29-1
SVVGRGDEQF
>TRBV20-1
SARGGDRVSNYGYT
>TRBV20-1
SARGTSGATEGEQF
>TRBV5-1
ASRSFPTGNEQF
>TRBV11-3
ASSLEARGGNTDTQY
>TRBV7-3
ASSLGWPAGELF
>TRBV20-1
SARVGQGSDMQF
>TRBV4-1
ASSQEAETPEQY
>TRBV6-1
ASTPAGRPDTQY
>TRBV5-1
ASTPLMGGQQF
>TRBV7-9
ASSLAGQWEQY
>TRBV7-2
ASGPGLANQIQETQY
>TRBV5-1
ASGSTGTGFYEQY
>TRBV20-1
SARDPGTSKYNEQF
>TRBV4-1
ASSPTTGIGETQY
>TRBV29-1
SGSDSTLYNEQF
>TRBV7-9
ASSPNGQISGNTIY
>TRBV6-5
ASSYSLGGTDTQY
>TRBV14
ASSQDRTPPGWTQY
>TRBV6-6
ASSYKTNYEQY
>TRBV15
ATSRDRVVDEQY
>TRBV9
ASSPAGAGGYEQY
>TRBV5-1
ASSPVRLG
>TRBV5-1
ASRRQGNDEQF
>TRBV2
ASSGQGLNNEQF
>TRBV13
ASSPRDSLSYEQY
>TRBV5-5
ASSRTEYGYT
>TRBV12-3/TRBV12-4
ASRRTGNQPQH
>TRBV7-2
ASSFWGRGTPYEQY
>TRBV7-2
ASSWAGLQETQY
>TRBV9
ASNHGTSRPNEQF
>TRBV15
ATSRDNRAGNQPQH
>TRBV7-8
ASSSAGEAEQY
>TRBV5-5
ASSSTGGYT
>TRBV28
ASGHSPLH
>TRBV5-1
ASSLGAGRSPLH
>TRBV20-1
SARVGGSTGELF
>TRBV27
ASSLARGDTDTQY
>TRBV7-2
ASSPGHFADEQF
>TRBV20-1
SATGYFGTSGKLVNNEQF
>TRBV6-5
ASSYRGVPSVDTGELF
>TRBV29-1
SVASGRASGNEQF
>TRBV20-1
SAIFRDRVSYGYT
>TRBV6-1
ASSLGLARSDTQY
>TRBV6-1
ASSTPSGSDTQY
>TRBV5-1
ASSLAGLGGTDTQY
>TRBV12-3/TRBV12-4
ASSHTGFDEQF
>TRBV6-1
ASSPLALNGLNEQF
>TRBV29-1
SVGTIYGYT
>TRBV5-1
ASSLVSGTGETQY
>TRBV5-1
ASSLAVSTIGELF